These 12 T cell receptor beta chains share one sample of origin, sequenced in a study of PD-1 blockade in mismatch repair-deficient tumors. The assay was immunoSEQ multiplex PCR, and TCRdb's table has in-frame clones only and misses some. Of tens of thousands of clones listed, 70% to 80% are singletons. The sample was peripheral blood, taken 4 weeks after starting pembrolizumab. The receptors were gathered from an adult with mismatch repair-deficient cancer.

CDR3 sequence reads: CASSLQGFGQFF. CDR3 DNA: TGTGCCAGCAGCTTACAGGGGTTCGGGCAGTTCTTC. The V call is TRBV13, the J call TRBJ2-1, with a possible D match to TRBD1 (6 bases). The V end was cut by 2 bases, the J end by 12 bases, with 11 bases between. Germline-derived CDR1 and CDR2 are PRHDT and FYEKMQ (reference sequence). CDR3 size: 12 residues.

The chain's CDR3 is CASSLDYRVYGYTF. The DNA of the CDR3 is TGTGCCAGCAGCTTAGATTACAGGGTTTATGGCTACACCTTC. The chain combines TRBV7-9 with TRBJ1-2; possible D gene TRBD1, 6 bases. Germline V gene data show CDR1 as SEHNR and CDR2 as FQNEAQ (reference sequence). This CDR3 has 14 residues. Trimming cost V 1 base and J 5 bases, with 11 bases left between them.

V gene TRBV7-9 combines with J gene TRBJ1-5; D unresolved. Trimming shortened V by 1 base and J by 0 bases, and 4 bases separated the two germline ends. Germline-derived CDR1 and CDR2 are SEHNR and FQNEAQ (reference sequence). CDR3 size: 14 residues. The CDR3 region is CASSLGNSNQPQHF. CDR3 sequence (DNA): TGTGCCAGCAGCTTAGGAAATAGCAATCAGCCCCAGCATTTT.

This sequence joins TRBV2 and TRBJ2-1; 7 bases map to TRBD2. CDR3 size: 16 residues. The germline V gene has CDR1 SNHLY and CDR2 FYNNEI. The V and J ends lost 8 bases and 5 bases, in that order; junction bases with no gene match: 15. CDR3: CASSQWAGVRDNEQFF. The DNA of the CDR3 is TGTGCCAGCTCACAGTGGGCGGGAGTCAGAGACAATGAGCAGTTCTTC.

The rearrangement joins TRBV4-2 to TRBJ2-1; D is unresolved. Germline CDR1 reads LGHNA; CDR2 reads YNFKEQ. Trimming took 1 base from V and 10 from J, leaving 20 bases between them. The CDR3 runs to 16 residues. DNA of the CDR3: TGTGCCAGCAGCCAAGCCCGCCGTGAACTCTCCTCGGAGCAGTTCTTC. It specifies CASSQARRELSSEQFF.

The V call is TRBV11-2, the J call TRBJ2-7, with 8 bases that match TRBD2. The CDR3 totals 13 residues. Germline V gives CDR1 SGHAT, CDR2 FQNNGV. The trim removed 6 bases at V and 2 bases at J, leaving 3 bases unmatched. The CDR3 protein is CASRTGGPYEQYF. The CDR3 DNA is TGTGCCAGCAGGACGGGAGGGCCCTACGAGCAGTACTTC.

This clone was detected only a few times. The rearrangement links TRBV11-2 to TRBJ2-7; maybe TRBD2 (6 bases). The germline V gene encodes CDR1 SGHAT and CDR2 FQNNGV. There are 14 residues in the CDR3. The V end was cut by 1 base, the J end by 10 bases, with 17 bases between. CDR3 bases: TGTGCCAGCAGCTTAGCCGGGGGAGTACGAGAACAGTACTTC. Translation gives CASSLAGGVREQYF.

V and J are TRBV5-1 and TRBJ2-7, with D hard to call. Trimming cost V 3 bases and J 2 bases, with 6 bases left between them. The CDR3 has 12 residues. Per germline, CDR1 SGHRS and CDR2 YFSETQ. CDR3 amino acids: CASSSGPYEQYF. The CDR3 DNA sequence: TGCGCCAGCAGCTCCGGCCCCTACGAGCAGTACTTC.

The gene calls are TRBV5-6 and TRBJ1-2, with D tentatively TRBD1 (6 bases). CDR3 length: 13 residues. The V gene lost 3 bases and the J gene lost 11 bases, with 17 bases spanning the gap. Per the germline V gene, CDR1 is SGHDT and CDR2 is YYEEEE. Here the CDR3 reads CASSSLATGLYTF. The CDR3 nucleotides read TGTGCCAGCAGCTCGCTAGCTACAGGGCTTTACACCTTC.

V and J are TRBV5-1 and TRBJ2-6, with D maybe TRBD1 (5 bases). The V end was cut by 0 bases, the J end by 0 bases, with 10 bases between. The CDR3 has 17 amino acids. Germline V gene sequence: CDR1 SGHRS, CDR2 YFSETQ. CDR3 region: CASSLEGLLSGANVLTF. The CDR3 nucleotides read TGCGCCAGCAGCTTGGAGGGGCTCCTCTCTGGGGCCAACGTCCTGACTTTC.

As DNA, the CDR3 is TGTGCCAGCAGCCAAAGGGGTACCACCATATATTTT. As protein: CASSQRGTTIYF. The chain is built from TRBV7-9 and TRBJ1-3; possible D gene TRBD1, 5 bases. The V gene lost 5 bases and the J gene lost 9 bases, with 11 bases spanning the gap. The germline gives CDR1 SEHNR, CDR2 FQNEAQ (reference sequence). The CDR3 is 12 amino acids. Looking up the rest from reference TRBV7-9 and TRBJ1-3 gives the full variable domain: DTGVSQNPRHKITKRGQNVTFRCDPISEHNRLYWYRQTLGQGPEFLTYFQNEAQLEKSRLLSDRFSAERPKGSFSTLEIQRTEQGDSAMYLCASSQRGTTIYFGEGSWLTVV.

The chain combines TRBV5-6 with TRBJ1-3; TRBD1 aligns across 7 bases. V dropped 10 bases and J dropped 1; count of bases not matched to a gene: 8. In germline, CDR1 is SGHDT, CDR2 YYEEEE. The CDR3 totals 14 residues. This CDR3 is CAHTRQGSGNTIYF. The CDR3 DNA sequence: TGTGCCCATACGAGACAGGGTTCTGGAAACACCATATATTTT.